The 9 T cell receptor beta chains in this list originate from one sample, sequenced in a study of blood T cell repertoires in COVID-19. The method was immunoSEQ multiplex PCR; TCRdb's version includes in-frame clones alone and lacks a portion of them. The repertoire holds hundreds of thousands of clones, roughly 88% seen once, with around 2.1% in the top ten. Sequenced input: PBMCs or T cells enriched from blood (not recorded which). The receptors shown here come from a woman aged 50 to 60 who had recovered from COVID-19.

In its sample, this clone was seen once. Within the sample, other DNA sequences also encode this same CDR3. CDR3 in amino acids: CASSLGGGEQFF. The CDR3 DNA sequence: TGCGCCAGCAGTCTGGGGGGTGGGGAGCAGTTCTTC. The chain couples TRBV5-1 to TRBJ2-1; D may be TRBD2 (6 bases). The CDR3 sequence is 12 residues long. Germline V CDR1 and CDR2: SGHRS, YFSETQ. The V gene lost 5 bases and the J gene lost 10 bases, with 13 bases spanning the gap.

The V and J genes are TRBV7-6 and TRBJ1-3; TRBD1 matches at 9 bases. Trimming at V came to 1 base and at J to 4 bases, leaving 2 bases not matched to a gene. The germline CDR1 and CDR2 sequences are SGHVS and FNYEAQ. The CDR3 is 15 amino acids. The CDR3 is CASSLGGTGGNTIYF. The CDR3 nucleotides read TGTGCCAGCAGCTTAGGGGGGACAGGGGGAAACACCATATATTTT.

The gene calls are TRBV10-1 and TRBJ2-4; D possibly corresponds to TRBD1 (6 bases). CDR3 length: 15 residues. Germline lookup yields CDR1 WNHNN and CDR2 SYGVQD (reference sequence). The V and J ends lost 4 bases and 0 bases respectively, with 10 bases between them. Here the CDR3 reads CASSATGIAKNIQYF. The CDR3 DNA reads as TGCGCCAGCAGTGCTACAGGGATAGCCAAAAACATTCAGTACTTC.

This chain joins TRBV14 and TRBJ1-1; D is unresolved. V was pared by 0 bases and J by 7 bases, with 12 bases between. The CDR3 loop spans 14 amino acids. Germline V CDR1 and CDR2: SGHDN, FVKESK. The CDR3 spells CASSQDLGSGEAFF. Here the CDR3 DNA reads TGTGCCAGCAGCCAAGATCTTGGTTCAGGTGAAGCTTTCTTT.

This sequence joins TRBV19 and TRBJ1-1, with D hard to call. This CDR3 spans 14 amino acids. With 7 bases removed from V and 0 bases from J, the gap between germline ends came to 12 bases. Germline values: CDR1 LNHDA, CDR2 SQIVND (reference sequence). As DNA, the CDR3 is TGTGCCAGTACCTCCTCCGTTATGAACACTGAAGCTTTCTTT. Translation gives CASTSSVMNTEAFF.

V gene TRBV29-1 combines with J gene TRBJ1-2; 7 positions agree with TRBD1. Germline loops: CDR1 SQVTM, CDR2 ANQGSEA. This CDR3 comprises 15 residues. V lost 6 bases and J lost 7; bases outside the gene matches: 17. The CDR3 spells CSVVPATGISRGYTF. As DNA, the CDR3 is TGCAGCGTCGTTCCCGCGACAGGGATTAGTCGTGGCTACACCTTC.

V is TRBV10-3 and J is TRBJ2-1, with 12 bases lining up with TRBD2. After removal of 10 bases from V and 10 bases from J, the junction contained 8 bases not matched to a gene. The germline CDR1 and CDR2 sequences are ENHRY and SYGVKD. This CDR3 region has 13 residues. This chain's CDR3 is CATGLAGSLEQFF. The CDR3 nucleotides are TGTGCCACCGGACTAGCGGGGAGTTTGGAGCAGTTCTTC.

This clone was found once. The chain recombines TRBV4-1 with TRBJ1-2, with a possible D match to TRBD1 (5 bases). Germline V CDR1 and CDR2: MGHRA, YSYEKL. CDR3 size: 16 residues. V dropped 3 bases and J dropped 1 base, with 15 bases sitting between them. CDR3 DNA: TGCGCCAGCAGCCAGACGTCCGCGGGGGGTAACTATGGCTACACCTTC. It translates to CASSQTSAGGNYGYTF.

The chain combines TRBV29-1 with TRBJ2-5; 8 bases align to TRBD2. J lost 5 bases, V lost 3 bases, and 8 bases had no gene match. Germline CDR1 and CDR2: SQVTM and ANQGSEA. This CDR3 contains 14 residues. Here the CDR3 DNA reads TGCAGCGTTGAGACAAGCGGGAGTGGGGAGACCCAGTACTTC. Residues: CSVETSGSGETQYF.